What follows is one T cell receptor (beta chain) and its context. Per the authors' pipeline: Estimation of nucleated cell counts relied on the amplification of reference gene primers. Using immunoSEQ multiplex PCR, the repertoire was profiled, and TCRdb retains in-frame clones only, with some absent. V and J calls plus clone size are reproduced from that table; the DNA served to infer D and trimming. The table lists fewer than 80,000 clones, 79% of them singletons, with 5.4% in the top ten. The V gene's germline CDR1 is LNHDA and CDR2 SQIVND (reference sequence). V lost 6 bases, J lost 4 bases, and 3 bases stayed unmatched. The CDR3 runs 14 residues. The data stem from a study of blood T cell repertoires in COVID-19. Study summary: T cells, B-cell-depleted T cells, or PBMCs supplied cDNA or gDNA.

The chain recombines TRBV19 with TRBJ2-1; 10 bases are a match to TRBD2. Sequencing used peripheral blood. The source of this sequence is a woman aged 80 or older with active or convalescent COVID-19. The CDR3 nucleotides read TGTGCCAGTAGAAGGACTAGCGGATACAATGAGCAGTTCTTC. Translated, it gives CASRRTSGYNEQFF.